This TCR beta chain was identified during a study of shared clonotypes between healthy human individuals. Background on the study: Researchers assigned three CD4 naive, three CD4 memory, two CD8 naive and one CD8 memory plate to each donor. Overall study results and limits: Clonotype sharing among donors, it was expected, would be affected by sequencing depth.

On this clone: Its antigen is not known.

The CDR3 has 14 amino acids. V was pared by 0 bases and J by 3 bases, with 9 bases between. CDR1 is LNHNV and CDR2 is YYDKDF in the germline V gene (reference sequence). The donors were all Caucasian adults (living in Nashville, Tennessee). The run depth of the assay was deep. Libraries were prepared by immunoSEQ multiplex PCR; TCRdb keeps only in-frame clonotypes and omits some of them. Of approximately 2.3 million clones in the sample, approximately 95% were seen once. The sequenced sample was naive CD4+ T cells from PBMCs. Subset noted: CD45RA+ positively selected. The chain carries TRBV15 and TRBJ2-7, with a tentative D call TRBD2 (5 bases). The sequence was obtained from a man younger than 35 in good health. Some clones in this sample may be carry-over from other donors' samples. The CDR3 is CATSRDTRGYEQYF. CDR3 DNA sequence: TGTGCCACCAGCAGAGATACTCGGGGCTACGAGCAGTACTTC.